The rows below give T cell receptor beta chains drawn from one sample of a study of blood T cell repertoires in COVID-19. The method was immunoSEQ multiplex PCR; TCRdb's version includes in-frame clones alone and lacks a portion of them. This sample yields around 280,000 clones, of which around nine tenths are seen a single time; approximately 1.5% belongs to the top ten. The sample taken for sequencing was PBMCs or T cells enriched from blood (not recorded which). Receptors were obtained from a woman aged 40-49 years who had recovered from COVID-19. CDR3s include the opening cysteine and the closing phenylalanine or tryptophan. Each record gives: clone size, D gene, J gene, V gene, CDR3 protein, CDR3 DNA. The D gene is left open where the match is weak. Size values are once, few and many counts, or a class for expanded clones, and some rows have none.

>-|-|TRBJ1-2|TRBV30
CAWVSTENYGYTF
TGTGCCTGGGTCTCGACAGAAAACTATGGCTACACCTTC
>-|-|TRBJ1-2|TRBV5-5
CASSLGLMTAYGYTF
TGTGCCAGCAGCTTGGGATTAATGACAGCCTATGGCTACACCTTC
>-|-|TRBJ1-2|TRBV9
CASSELATNYGYTF
TGTGCCAGCAGCGAGCTCGCGACTAACTATGGCTACACCTTC
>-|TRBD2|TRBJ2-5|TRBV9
CASSVGEGSQETQYF
TGTGCCAGCAGCGTAGGGGAGGGGAGCCAAGAGACCCAGTACTTC
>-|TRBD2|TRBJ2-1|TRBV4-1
CASSPSSGRQPYNEQFF
TGCGCCAGCAGCCCCTCTAGCGGGAGACAACCCTACAATGAGCAGTTCTTC
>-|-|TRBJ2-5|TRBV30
CAWSGPTRGTQYF
TGTGCCTGGAGTGGTCCGACCCGGGGGACCCAGTACTTC
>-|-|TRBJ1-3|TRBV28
CASSSATLGPAGNTIYF
TGTGCCAGCAGTAGCGCGACGTTGGGGCCTGCTGGAAACACCATATATTTT
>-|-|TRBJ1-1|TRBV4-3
CASSKPGAVNTEAFF
TGCGCCAGCAGCAAACCAGGGGCTGTGAACACTGAAGCTTTCTTT
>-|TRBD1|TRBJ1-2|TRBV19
CAREGENRDRVYGYTF
TGTGCCAGAGAGGGGGAGAACCGGGACAGAGTCTATGGCTACACCTTC
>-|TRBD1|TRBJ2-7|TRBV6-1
CASSEETGVSPYEQYF
TGTGCCAGCAGTGAAGAGACAGGGGTTAGTCCCTACGAGCAGTACTTC
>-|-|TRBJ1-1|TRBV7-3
CASSLNRGAEAFF
TGTGCCAGCAGCTTAAACCGGGGAGCTGAAGCTTTCTTT
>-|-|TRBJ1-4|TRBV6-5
CASSSRGWPEKLFF
TGTGCCAGCAGTTCCCGAGGATGGCCTGAAAAACTGTTTTTT
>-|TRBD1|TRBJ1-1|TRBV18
CASSSDRVGTEAFF
TGTGCCAGCTCATCCGACAGGGTGGGTACTGAAGCTTTCTTT
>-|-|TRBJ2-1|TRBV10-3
CAISGSSGVYNEQFF
TGTGCCATCAGTGGGTCCAGCGGAGTATACAATGAGCAGTTCTTC
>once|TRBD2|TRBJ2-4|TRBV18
CASSPNPGLGYIQYF
TGTGCCAGCTCACCAAATCCGGGACTAGGATACATTCAGTACTTC
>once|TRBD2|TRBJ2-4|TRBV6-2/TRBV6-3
CASSARLAGGDIQYF
TGTGCCAGCAGTGCCCGACTAGCGGGCGGGGACATTCAGTACTTC
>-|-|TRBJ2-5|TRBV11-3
CASSTTGEETQYF
TGTGCCAGCAGCACGACAGGTGAAGAGACCCAGTACTTC
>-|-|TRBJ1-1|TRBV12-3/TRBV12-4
CASHRGVGEAFF
TGTGCCAGCCACCGGGGGGTAGGTGAAGCTTTCTTT
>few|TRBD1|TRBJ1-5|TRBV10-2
CASGPGTGVQPQHF
TGCGCCAGCGGACCCGGGACAGGGGTTCAGCCCCAGCATTTT
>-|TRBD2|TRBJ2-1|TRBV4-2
CASSHLTRTSGYNEQFF
TGTGCCAGCAGCCATCTTACGCGGACTAGCGGCTACAATGAGCAGTTCTTC
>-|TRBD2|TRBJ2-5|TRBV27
CASSSGLVGAETQYF
TGTGCCAGCAGTTCTGGACTAGTAGGAGCTGAGACCCAGTACTTC
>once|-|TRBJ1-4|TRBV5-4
CASSFKDSDFEKLFF
TGTGCCAGCAGCTTCAAGGACAGCGATTTTGAAAAACTGTTTTTT
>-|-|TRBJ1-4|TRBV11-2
CASSSGVFGEKLFF
TGTGCCAGCAGCTCGGGGGTCTTCGGTGAAAAACTGTTTTTT
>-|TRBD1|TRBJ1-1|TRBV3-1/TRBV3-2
CASSQARQGNTEAFF
TGTGCCAGCAGCCAGGCTAGACAGGGGAACACTGAAGCTTTCTTT
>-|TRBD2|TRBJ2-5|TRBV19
CASSHTSGGVGTQETQYF
TGTGCCAGTAGTCATACTAGCGGCGGGGTTGGGACCCAAGAGACCCAGTACTTC
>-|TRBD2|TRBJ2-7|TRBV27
CASSLSLPGGGSYEQYF
TGTGCCAGCAGTTTATCCCTCCCGGGGGGAGGGTCCTACGAGCAGTACTTC
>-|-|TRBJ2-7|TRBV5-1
CASSLARQDYEQYF
TGCGCCAGCAGCTTGGCAAGACAGGATTACGAGCAGTACTTC
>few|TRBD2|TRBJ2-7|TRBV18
CASSKTSGEYEQYF
TGTGCCAGCTCGAAGACTAGCGGGGAATACGAGCAGTACTTC
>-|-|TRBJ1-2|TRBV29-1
CSAPGGYTF
TGCAGCGCCCCGGGGGGCTACACCTTC
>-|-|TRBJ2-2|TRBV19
CASRADTGELFF
TGTGCCAGTAGGGCGGACACCGGGGAGCTGTTTTTT
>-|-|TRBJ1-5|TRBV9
CASSVGGENQPQHF
TGTGCCAGCAGCGTAGGGGGAGAGAATCAGCCCCAGCATTTT
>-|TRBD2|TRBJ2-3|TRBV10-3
CAISESGGLDTQYF
TGTGCCATCAGTGAGTCGGGAGGGCTAGATACGCAGTATTTT
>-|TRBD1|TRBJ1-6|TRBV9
CASSVEGDRSSYNSPLHF
TGTGCCAGCAGCGTAGAGGGGGACAGGAGCTCCTATAATTCACCCCTCCACTTT
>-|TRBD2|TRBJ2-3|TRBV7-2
CASSLTGGPDTQYF
TGTGCCAGCAGCTTAACGGGAGGGCCAGATACGCAGTATTTT
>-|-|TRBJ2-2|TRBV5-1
CASSLQASPNTGELFF
TGCGCCAGCAGCTTGCAGGCCAGCCCGAACACCGGGGAGCTGTTTTTT
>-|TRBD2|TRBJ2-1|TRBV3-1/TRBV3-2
CASSQRGAGGLNEQFF
TGTGCCAGCAGCCAGAGGGGAGCGGGGGGCTTGAATGAGCAGTTCTTC
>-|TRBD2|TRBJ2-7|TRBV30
CACWGLAGADEQYF
TGTGCCTGCTGGGGACTAGCGGGGGCCGACGAGCAGTACTTC
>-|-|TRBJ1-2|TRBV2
CASSALPGSGYTF
TGTGCCAGCAGTGCACTCCCAGGCTCTGGCTACACCTTC
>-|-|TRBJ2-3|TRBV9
CASSVGALSTDTQYF
TGTGCCAGCAGCGTAGGAGCGCTTAGCACAGATACGCAGTATTTT
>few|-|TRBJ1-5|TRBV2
CASSGQTALAPQHF
TGTGCCAGCAGTGGACAAACAGCACTTGCGCCCCAGCATTTT
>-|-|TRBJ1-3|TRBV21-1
CASSTMSPPFPTGRSGNTIYF
TGTGCCAGCAGCACGATGTCGCCCCCTTTCCCCACCGGGAGGTCTGGAAACACCATATATTTT
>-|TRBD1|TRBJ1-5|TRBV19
CASTVGTGGRNQPQHF
TGTGCCAGTACCGTTGGGACAGGGGGACGCAATCAGCCCCAGCATTTT
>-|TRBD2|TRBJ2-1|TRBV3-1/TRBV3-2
CASSQDISGGSSYNEQFF
TGTGCCAGCAGCCAAGATATTAGCGGGGGTAGCTCCTACAATGAGCAGTTCTTC
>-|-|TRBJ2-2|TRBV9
CASSVGATGELFF
TGTGCCAGCAGCGTAGGGGCCACCGGGGAGCTGTTTTTT
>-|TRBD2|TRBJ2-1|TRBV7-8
CASSLGLTSGNNEQFF
TGTGCCAGCAGCTTAGGACTGACTAGCGGGAACAATGAGCAGTTCTTC
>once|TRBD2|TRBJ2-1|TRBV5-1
CASSPSNSGRPLSYNEQFF
TGCGCCAGCAGCCCCAGTAATAGCGGGAGACCCCTCTCCTACAATGAGCAGTTCTTC
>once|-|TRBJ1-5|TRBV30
CAWSVGTVNQPQHF
TGTGCCTGGAGTGTGGGTACAGTCAATCAGCCCCAGCATTTT
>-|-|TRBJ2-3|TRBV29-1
CSVRGQNTDTQYF
TGCAGCGTTAGAGGACAGAACACAGATACGCAGTATTTT
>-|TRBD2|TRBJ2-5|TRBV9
CASSVIGTSYQETQYF
TGTGCCAGCAGCGTTATAGGGACTAGCTACCAAGAGACCCAGTACTTC
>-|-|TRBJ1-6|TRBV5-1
CASSLDGQGNAPLHF
TGCGCCAGCAGCTTGGACGGGCAGGGTAATGCACCCCTCCACTTT
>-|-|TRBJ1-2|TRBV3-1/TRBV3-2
CASSHPPAGAYGYTF
TGTGCCAGCAGCCACCCCCCGGCAGGGGCCTATGGCTACACCTTC
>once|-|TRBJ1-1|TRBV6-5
CASRKIGGTTEAFF
TGTGCCAGCAGGAAAATCGGGGGGACCACTGAAGCTTTCTTT